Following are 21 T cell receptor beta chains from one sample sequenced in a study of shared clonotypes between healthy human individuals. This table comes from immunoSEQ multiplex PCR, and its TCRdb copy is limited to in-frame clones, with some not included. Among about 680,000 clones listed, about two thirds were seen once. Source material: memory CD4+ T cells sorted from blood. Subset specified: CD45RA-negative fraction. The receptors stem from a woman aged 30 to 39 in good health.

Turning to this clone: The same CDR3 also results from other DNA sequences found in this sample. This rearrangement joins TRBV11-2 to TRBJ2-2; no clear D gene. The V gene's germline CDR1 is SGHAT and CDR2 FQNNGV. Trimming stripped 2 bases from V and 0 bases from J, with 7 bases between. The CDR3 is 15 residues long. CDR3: CASSLSRTNTGELFF. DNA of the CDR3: TGTGCCAGCAGCTTATCCAGGACGAACACCGGGGAGCTGTTTTTT.

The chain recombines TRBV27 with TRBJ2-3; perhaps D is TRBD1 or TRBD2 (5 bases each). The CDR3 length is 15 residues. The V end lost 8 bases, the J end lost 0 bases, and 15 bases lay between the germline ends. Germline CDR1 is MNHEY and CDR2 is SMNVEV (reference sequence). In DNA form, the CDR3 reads TGTGCCAGCGGGACCCGAGGAGGCAGCACAGATACGCAGTATTTT. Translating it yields CASGTRGGSTDTQYF.

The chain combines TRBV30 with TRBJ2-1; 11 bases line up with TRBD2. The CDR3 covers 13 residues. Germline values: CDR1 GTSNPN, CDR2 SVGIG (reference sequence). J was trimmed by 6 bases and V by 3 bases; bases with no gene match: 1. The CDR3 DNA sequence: TGTGCCTGGAGAACTAGCGGGAGCAATGAGCAGTTCTTC. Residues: CAWRTSGSNEQFF.

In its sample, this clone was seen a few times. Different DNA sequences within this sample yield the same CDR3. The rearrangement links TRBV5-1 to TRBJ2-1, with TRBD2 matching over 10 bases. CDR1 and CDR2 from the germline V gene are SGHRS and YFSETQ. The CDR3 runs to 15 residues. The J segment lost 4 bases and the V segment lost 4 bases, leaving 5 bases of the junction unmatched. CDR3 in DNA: TGCGCCAGCAGCCCATCTAGCGGGAGTTACAATGAGCAGTTCTTC. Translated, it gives CASSPSSGSYNEQFF.

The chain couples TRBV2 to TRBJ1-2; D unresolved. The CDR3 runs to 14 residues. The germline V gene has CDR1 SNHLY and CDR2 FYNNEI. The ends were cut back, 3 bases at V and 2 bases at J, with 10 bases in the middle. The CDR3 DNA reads TGTGCCAGCAGTGACGGTGGCGGGAACTATGGCTACACCTTC. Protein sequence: CASSDGGGNYGYTF.

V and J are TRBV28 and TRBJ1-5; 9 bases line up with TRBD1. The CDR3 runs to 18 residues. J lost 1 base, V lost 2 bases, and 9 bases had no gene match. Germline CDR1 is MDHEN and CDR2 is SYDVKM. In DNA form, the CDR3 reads TGTGCCAGCAGTTTACAGGGACAGGGTCGAGGGAGCAATCAGCCCCAGCATTTT. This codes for CASSLQGQGRGSNQPQHF.

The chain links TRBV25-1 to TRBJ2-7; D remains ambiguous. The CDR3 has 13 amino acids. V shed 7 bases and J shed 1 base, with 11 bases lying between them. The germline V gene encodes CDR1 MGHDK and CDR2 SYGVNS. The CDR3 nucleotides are TGTGCCAGCAAGGGTCTGGGGTCCTACGAGCAGTACTTC. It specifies CASKGLGSYEQYF.

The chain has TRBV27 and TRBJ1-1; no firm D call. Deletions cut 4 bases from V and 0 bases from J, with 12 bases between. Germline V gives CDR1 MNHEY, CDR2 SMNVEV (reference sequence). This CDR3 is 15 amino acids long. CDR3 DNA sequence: TGTGCCAGCAGTTCTGGGCTCGGACTGAACACTGAAGCTTTCTTT. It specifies CASSSGLGLNTEAFF.

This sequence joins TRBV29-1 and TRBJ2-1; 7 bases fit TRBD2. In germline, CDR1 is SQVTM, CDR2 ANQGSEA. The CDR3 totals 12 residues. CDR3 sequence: CGGGDFYNEQFF. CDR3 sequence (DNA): TGCGGGGGGGGAGACTTCTACAATGAGCAGTTCTTC.

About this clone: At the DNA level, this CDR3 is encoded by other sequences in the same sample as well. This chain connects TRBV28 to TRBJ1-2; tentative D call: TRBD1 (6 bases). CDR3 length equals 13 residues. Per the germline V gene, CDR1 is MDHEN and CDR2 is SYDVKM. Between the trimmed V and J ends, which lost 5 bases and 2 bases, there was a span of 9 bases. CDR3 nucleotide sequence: TGTGCCAGCAGTAGAGGACAGAACTATGGCTACACCTTC. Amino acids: CASSRGQNYGYTF.

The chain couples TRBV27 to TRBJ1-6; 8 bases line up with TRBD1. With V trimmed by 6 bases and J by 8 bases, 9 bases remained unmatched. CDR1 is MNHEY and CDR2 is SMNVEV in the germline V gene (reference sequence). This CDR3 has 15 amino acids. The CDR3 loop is CASRWTGKMYSPLHF. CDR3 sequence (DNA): TGTGCCAGCAGATGGACAGGGAAGATGTATTCACCCCTCCACTTT.

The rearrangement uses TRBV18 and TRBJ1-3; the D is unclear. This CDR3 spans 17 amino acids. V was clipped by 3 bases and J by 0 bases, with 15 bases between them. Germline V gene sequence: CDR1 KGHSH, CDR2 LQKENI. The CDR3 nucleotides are TGTGCCAGCTCACCTACTTCTGGACCGCACTCTGGAAACACCATATATTTT. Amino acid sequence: CASSPTSGPHSGNTIYF.

Written as DNA, the CDR3 is TGTGCCAGCAGCTTCGACAGGGGAAGGTATGGCTACACCTTC. Protein: CASSFDRGRYGYTF. V and J are TRBV7-9 and TRBJ1-2, with 8 bases fitting TRBD1. From germline, CDR1 is SEHNR and CDR2 FQNEAQ (reference sequence). This CDR3 is built from 14 residues. V lost 3 bases and J lost 5; bases outside the gene matches: 5.

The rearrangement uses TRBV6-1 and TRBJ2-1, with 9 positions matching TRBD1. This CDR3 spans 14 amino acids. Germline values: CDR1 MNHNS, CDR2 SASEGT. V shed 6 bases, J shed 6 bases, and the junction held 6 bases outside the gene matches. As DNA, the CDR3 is TGTGCCAGCAGACCGGGACAGGGTTTCAATGAGCAGTTCTTC. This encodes CASRPGQGFNEQFF.

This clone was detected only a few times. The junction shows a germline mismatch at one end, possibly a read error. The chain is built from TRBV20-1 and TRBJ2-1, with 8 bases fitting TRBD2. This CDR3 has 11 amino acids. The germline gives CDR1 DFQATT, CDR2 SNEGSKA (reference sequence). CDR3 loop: CSARVREGRLF. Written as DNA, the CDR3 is TGCAGTGCTAGAGTCCGGGAGGGGAGGCTCTTC.

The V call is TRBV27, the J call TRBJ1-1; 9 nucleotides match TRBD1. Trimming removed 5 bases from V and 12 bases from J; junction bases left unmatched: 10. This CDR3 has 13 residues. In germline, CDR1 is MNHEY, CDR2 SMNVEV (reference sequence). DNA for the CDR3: TGTGCCAGCAGTCGAGGGACAGGGAAGGTAACTTTCTTT. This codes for CASSRGTGKVTFF.

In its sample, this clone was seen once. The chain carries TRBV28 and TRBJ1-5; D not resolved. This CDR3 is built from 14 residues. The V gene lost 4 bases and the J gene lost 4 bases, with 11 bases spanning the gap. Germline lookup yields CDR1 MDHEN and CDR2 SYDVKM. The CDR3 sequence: CASSYGVGNQPQHF. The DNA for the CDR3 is TGTGCCAGCAGTTACGGGGTTGGGAATCAGCCCCAGCATTTT.

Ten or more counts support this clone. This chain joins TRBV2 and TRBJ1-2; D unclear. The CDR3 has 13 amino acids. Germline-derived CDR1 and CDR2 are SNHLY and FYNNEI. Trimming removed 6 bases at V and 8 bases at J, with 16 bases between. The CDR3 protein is CASSRGPLEGYTF. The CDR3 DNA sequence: TGTGCCAGCAGCCGCGGACCTTTGGAGGGCTACACCTTC.

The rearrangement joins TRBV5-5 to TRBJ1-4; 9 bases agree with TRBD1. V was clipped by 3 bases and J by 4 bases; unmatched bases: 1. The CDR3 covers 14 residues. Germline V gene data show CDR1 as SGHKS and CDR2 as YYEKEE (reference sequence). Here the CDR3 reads CASSYRGLNEKLFF. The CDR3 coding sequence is TGTGCCAGCAGCTACAGGGGGCTTAATGAAAAACTGTTTTTT.

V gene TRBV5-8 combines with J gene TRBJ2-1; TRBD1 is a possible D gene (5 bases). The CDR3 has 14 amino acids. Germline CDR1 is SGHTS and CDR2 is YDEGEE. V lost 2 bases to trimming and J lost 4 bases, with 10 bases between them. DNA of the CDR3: TGTGCCAGCAGCTTAAACAGGATATACAATGAGCAGTTCTTC. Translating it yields CASSLNRIYNEQFF.

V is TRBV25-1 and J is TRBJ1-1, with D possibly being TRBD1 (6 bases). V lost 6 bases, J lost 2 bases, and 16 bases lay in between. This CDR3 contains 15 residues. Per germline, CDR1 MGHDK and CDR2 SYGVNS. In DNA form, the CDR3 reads TGTGCCAGCAGACCTGGGGGCAGGGGAAACACTGAAGCTTTCTTT. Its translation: CASRPGGRGNTEAFF. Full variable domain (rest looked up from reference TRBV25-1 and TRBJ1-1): EADIYQTPRYLVIGTGKKITLECSQTMGHDKMYWYQQDPGMELHLIHYSYGVNSTEKGDLSSESTVSRIRTEHFPLTLESARPSHTSQYLCASRPGGRGNTEAFFGQGTRLTVV.